The sequence of this TCR beta chain was determined in a study of shared clonotypes between healthy human individuals. Study-level information: Plates per donor: three CD4 naive, three CD4 memory, two CD8 naive, one CD8 memory.

Replicate PCRs for sorted subsets used around 200 ng DNA; this equaled tens of thousands of T cell genomes. The assay was immunoSEQ multiplex PCR, and TCRdb's table has in-frame clones only and misses some. The table records millions of clones, 85% to 95% of them present only once. The CD4+ fraction was divided into a CD45RA+ naive subset and a CD45RA-negative memory subset. CDR3 length equals 15 residues. Germline V lookup: CDR1 KGHSH, CDR2 LQKENI. Trimming took off 8 bases at V and 1 base at J, with 18 bases between the two ends. The source of this sequence is a man between 18 and 29 years old in good health. The chain couples TRBV18 to TRBJ2-7, with D possibly matching TRBD1 (6 bases). The sample taken for sequencing was naive CD4+ T cells sorted from blood. The subset here: CD45RA+ positively selected. CDR3 sequence (DNA): TGTGCCAGCAGTGAAACAGGGTGGACTTCCTACGAGCAGTACTTC. Its translation: CASSETGWTSYEQYF.